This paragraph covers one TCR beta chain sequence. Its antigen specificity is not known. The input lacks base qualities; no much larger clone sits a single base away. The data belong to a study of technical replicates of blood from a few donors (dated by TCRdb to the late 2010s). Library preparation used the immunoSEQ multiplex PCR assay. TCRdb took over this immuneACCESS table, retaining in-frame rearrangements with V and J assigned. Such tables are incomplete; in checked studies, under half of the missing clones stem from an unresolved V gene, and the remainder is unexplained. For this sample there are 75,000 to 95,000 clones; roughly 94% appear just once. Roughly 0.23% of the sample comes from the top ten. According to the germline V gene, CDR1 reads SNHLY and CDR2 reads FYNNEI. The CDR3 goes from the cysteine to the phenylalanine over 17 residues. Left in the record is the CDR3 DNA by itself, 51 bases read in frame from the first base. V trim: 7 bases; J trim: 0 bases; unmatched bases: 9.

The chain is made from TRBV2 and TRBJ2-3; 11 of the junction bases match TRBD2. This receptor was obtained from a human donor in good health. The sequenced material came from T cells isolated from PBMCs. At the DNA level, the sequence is TGTGCCAGCAAGGGACTAGCGGACGCCACTAGCACAGATACGCAGTATTTT. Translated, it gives CASKGLADATSTDTQYF.